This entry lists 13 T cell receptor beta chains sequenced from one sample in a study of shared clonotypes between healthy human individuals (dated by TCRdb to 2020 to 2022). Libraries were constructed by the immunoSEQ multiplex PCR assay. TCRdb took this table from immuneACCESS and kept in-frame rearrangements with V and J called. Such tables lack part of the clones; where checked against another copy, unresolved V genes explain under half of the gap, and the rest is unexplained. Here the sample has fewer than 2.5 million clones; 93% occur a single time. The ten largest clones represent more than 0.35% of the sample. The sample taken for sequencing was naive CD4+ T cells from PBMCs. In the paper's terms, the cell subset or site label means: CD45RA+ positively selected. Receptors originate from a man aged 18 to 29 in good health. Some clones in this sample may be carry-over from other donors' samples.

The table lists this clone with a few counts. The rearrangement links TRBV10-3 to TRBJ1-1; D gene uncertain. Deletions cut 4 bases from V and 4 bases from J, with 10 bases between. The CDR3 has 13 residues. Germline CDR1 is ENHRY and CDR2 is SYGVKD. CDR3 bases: TGTGCCATCAGTGTCCAAGGATCCACTGAAGCTTTCTTT. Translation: CAISVQGSTEAFF.

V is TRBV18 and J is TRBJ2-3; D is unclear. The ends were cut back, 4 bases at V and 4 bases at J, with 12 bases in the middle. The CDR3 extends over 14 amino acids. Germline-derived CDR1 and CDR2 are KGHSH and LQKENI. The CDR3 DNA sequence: TGTGCCAGCTCACTAGGTTTGTCTGCAGATACGCAGTATTTT. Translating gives CASSLGLSADTQYF.

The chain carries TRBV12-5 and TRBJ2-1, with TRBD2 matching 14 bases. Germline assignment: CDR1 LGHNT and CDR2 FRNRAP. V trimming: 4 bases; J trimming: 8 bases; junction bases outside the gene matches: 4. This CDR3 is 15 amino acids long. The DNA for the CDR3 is TGTGCTAGTGGTTCGGGACTAGCGGGAGTCCATGAGCAGTTCTTC. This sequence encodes CASGSGLAGVHEQFF.

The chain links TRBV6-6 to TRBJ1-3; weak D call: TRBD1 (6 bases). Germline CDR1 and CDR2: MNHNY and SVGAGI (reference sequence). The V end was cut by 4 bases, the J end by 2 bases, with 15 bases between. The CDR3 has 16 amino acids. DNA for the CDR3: TGTGCCAGCAGTTTGTTCGGGGGGCTGGCTGGAAACACCATATATTTT. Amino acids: CASSLFGGLAGNTIYF.

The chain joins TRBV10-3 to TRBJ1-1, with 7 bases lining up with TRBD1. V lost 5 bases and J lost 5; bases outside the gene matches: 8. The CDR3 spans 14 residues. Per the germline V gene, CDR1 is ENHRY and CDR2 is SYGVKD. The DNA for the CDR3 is TGTGCCATCAGTAGTACAGGGGTGGTTACTGAAGCTTTCTTT. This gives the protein CAISSTGVVTEAFF.

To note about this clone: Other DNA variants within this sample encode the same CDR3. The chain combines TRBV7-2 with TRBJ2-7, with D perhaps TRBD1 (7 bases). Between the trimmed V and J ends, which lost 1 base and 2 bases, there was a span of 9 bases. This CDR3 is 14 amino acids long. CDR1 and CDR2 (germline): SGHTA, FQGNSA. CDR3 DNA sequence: TGTGCCAGCAGCTTAGGCGGGACAGCCTACGAGCAGTACTTC. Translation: CASSLGGTAYEQYF.

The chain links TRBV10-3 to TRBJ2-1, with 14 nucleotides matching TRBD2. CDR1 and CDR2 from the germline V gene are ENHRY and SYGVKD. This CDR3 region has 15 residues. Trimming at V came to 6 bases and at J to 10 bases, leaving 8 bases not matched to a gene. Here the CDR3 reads CAIRSGTSGSEEQFF. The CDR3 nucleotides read TGTGCCATCAGGAGCGGGACTAGCGGGAGCGAGGAGCAGTTCTTC.

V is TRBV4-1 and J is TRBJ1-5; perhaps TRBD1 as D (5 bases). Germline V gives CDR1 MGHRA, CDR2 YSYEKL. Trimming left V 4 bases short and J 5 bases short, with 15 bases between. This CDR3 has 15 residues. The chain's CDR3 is CASSPGLEFYQPQHF. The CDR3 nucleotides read TGCGCCAGCAGCCCAGGGTTGGAGTTTTATCAGCCCCAGCATTTT.

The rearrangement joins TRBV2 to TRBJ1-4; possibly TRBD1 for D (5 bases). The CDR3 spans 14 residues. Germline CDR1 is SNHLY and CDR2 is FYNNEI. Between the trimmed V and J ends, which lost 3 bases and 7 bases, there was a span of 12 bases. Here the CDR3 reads CASSEGENREKLFF. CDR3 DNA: TGTGCCAGCAGTGAGGGGGAGAATCGTGAAAAACTGTTTTTT. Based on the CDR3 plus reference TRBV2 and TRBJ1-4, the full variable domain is EPEVTQTPSHQVTQMGQEVILRCVPISNHLYFYWYRQILGQKVEFLVSFYNNEISEKSEIFDDQFSVERPDGSNFTLKIRSTKLEDSAMYFCASSEGENREKLFFGSGTQLSVL.

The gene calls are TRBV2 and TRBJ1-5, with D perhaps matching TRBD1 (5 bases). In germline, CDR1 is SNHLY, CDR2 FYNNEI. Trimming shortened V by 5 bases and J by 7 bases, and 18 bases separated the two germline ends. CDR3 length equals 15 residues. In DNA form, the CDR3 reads TGTGCCAGCAGTACTCAGGGAGGGGTAGGGCAGCCCCAGCATTTT. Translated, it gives CASSTQGGVGQPQHF.

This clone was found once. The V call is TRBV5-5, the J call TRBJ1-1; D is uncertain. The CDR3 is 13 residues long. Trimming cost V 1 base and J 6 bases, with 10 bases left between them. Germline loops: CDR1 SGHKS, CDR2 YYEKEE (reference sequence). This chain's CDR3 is CASSLLEASEAFF. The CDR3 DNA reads TGTGCCAGCAGCTTGTTGGAGGCTTCTGAAGCTTTCTTT.

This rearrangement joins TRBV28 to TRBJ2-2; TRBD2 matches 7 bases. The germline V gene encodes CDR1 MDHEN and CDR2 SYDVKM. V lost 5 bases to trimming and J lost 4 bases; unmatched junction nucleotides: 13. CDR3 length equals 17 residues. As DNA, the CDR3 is TGTGCCAGCAGTCCCCCAACGGGAGGTGGGTTCACCGGGGAGCTGTTTTTT. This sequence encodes CASSPPTGGGFTGELFF.

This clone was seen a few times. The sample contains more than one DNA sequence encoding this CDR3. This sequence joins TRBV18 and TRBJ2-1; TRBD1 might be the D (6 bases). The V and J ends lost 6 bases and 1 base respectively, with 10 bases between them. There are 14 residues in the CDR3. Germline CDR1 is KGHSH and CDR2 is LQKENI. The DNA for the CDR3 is TGTGCCAGCTCTAGAGGGGGTTCCTACAATGAGCAGTTCTTC. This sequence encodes CASSRGGSYNEQFF.